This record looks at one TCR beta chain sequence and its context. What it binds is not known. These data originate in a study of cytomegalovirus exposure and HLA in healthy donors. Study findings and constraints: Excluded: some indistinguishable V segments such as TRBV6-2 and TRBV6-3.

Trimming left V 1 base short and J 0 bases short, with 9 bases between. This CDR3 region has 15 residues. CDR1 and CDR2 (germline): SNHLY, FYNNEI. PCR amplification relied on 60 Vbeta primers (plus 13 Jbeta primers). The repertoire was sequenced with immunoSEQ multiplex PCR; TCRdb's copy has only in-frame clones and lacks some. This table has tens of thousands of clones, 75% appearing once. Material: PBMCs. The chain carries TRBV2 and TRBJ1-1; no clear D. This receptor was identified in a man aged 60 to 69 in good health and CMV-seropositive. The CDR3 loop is CASSEDSTLNTEAFF. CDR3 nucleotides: TGTGCCAGCAGTGAAGACAGCACCTTGAACACTGAAGCTTTCTTT.